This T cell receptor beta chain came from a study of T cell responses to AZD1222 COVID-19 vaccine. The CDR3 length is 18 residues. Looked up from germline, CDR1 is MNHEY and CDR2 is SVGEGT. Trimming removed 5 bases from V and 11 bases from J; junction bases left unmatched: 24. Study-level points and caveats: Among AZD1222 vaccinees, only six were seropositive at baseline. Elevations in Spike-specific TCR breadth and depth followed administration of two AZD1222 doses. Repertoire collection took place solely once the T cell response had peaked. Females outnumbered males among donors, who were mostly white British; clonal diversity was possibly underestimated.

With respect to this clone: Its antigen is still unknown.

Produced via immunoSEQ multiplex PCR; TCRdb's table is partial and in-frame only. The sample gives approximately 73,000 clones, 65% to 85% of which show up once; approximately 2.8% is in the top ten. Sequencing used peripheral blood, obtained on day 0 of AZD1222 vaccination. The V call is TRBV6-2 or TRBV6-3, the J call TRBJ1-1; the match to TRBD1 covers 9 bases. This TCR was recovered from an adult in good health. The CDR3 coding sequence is TGTGCCAGCAGTCCCCGGACAGGGGAGAGGTGGTCGCTTGCGGGTGCTTTCTTT. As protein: CASSPRTGERWSLAGAFF.